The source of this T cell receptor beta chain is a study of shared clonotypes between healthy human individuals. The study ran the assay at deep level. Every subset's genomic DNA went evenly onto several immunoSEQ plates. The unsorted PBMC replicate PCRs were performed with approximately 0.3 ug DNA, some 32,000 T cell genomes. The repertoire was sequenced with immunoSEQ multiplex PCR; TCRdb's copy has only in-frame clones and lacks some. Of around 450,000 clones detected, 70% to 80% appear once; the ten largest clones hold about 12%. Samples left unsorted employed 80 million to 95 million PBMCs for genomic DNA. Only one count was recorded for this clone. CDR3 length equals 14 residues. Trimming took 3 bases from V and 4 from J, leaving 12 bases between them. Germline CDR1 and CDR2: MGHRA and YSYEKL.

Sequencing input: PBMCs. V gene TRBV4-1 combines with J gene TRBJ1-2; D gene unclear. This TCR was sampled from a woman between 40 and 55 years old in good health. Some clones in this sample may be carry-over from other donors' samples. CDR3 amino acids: CASSHQLVSYGYTF. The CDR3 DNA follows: TGCGCCAGCAGCCACCAACTAGTTAGCTATGGCTACACCTTC.